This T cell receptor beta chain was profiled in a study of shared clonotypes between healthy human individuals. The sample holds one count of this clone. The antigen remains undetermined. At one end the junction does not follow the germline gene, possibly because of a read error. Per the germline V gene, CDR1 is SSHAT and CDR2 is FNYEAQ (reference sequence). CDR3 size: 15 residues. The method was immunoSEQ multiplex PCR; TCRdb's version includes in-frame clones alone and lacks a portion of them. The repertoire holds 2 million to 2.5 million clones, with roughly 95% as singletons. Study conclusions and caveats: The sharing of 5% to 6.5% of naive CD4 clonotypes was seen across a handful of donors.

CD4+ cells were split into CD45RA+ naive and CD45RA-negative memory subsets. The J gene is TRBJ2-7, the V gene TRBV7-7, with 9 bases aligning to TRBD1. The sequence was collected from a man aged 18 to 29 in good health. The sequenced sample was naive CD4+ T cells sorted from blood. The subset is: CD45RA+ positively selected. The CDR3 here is CASSSGQGPLYEQYF. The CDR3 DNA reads TGTGCTAGCAGCTCCGGACAGGGGCCTTTATACGAGCAGTACTTC.